The entry below describes one T cell receptor beta chain. This CDR3 is 13 amino acids long. Trimming pared 6 bases from V and 6 bases from J, leaving 14 bases between. Germline V gene lookup returns CDR1 MNHEY and CDR2 SMNVEV (reference sequence). The data stem from a study of blood T cell repertoires in COVID-19. Study details: Italy, Spain and the United States were the sources of the convalescent and acute COVID-19 samples.

Authors' processing steps: Estimated nucleated cell counts came from reference gene primer amplification. The method was immunoSEQ multiplex PCR; TCRdb's version includes in-frame clones alone and lacks a portion of them. V, J and clone size derive from that table, while D and trimming were established from the DNA sequence. Among tens of thousands of clones, about 81% were seen once, and the ten largest hold over 2%. This chain joins TRBV27 and TRBJ2-5; D may be TRBD1 (6 bases). Sequenced material: peripheral blood. The sequence was collected from a man aged 50-60 years with acute or convalescent COVID-19. DNA for the CDR3: TGTGCCAGCAGACAGGGATTGGACCAGACCCAGTACTTC. It specifies CASRQGLDQTQYF.